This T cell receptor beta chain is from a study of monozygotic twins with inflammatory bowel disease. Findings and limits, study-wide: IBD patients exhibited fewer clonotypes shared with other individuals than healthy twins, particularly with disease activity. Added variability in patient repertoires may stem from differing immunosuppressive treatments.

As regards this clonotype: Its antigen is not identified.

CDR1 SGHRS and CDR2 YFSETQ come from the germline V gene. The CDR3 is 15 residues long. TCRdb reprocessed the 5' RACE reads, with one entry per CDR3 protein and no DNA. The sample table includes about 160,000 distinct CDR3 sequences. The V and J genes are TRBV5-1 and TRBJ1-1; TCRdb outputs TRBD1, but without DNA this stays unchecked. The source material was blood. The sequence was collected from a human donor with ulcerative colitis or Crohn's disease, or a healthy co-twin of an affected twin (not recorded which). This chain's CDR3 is CASSLAGQLSTEAFF.